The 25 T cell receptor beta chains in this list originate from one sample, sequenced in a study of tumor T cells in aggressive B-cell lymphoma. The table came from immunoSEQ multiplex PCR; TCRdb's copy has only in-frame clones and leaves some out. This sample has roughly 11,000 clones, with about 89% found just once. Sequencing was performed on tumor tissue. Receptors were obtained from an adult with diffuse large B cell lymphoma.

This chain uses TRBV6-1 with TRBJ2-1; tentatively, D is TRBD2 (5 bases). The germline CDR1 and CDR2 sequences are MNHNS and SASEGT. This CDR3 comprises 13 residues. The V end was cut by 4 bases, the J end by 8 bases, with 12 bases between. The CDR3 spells CASSVKFGDEQFF. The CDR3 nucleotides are TGTGCCAGCAGTGTTAAGTTCGGGGATGAGCAGTTCTTC.

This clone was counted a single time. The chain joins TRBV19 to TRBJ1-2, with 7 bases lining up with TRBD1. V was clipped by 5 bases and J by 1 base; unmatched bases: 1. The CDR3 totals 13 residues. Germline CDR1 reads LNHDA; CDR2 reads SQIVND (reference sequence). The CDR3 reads CASSYRGNYGYTF. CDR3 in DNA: TGTGCCAGTAGTTACAGGGGTAACTATGGCTACACCTTC.

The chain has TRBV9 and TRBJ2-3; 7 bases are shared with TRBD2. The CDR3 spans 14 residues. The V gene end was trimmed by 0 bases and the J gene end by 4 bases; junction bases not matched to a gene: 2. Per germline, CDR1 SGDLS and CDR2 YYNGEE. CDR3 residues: CASSVGGGADTQYF. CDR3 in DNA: TGTGCCAGCAGCGTAGGTGGGGGGGCAGATACGCAGTATTTT.

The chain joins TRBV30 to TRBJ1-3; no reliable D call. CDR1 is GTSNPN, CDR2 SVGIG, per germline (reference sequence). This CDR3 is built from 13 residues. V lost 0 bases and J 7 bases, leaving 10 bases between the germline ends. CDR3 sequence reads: CAWSVLSENTIYF. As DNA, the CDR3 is TGTGCCTGGAGTGTACTCAGCGAGAACACCATATATTTT.

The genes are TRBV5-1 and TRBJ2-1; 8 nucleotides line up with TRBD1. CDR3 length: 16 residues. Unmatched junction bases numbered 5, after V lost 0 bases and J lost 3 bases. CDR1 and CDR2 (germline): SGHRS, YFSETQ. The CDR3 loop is CASSLGAGQGYNEQFF. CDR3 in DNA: TGCGCCAGCAGCTTGGGAGCAGGACAGGGCTACAATGAGCAGTTCTTC.

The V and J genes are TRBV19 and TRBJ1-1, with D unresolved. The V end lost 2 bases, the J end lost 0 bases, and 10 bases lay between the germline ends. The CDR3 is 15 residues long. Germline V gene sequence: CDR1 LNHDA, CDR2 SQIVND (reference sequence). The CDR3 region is CASSISGGMNTEAFF. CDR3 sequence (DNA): TGTGCCAGTAGTATAAGCGGCGGCATGAACACTGAAGCTTTCTTT.

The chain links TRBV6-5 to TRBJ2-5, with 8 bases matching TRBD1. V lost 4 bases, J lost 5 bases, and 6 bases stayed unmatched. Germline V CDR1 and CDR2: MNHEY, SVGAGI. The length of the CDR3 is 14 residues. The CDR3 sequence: CASSWDRRGETQYF. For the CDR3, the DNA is TGTGCCAGCAGTTGGGACAGGAGGGGGGAGACCCAGTACTTC.

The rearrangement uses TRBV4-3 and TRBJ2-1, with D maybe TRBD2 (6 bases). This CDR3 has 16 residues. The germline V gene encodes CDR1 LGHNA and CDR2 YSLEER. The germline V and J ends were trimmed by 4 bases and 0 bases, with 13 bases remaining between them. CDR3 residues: CASSPGTASSYNEQFF. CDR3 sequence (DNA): TGCGCCAGCAGCCCTGGGACTGCTAGCTCCTACAATGAGCAGTTCTTC.

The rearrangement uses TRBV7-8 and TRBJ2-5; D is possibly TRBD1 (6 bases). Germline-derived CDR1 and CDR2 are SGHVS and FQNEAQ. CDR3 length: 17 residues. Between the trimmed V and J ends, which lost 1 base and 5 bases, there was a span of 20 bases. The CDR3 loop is CASSLDPGGAILETQYF. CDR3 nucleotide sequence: TGTGCCAGCAGCTTAGATCCTGGGGGCGCGATTTTGGAGACCCAGTACTTC.

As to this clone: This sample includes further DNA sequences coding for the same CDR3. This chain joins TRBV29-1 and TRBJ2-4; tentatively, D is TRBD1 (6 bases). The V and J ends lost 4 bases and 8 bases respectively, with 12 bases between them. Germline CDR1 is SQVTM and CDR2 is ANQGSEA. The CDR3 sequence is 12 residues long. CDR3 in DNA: TGCAGCGTTGGGCAGGGGAGAGACATTCAGTACTTC. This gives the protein CSVGQGRDIQYF.

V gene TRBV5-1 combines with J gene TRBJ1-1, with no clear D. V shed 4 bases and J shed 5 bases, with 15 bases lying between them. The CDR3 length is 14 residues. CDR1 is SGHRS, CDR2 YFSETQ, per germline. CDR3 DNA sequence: TGCGCCAGCAGCCCTGACGGGTTCGTTACTGAAGCTTTCTTT. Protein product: CASSPDGFVTEAFF.

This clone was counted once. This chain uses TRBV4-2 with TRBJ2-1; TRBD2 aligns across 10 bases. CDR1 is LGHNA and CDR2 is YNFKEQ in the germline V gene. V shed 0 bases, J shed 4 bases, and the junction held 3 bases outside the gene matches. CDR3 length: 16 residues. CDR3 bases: TGTGCCAGCAGCCAAGATGGGACTAGCGTTTACAATGAGCAGTTCTTC. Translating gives CASSQDGTSVYNEQFF.

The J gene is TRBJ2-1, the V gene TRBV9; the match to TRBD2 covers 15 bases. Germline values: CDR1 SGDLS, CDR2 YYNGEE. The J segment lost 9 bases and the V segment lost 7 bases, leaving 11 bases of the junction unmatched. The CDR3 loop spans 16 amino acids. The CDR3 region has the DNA TGTGCCAGCGGAGGAGGACTAGCGGGAGGGCCGAGTGAGCAGTTCTTC. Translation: CASGGGLAGGPSEQFF. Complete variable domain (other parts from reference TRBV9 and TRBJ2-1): DSGVTQTPKHLITATGQRVTLRCSPRSGDLSVYWYQQSLDQGLQFLIQYYNGEERAKGNILERFSAQQFPDLHSELNLSSLELGDSALYFCASGGGLAGGPSEQFFGPGTRLTVL.

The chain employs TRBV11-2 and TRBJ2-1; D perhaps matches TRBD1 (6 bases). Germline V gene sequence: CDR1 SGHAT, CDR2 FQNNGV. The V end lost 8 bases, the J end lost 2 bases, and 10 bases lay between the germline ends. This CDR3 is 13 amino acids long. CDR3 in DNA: TGTGCCAGCCAGCAGGGGACCTACAATGAGCAGTTCTTC. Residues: CASQQGTYNEQFF.

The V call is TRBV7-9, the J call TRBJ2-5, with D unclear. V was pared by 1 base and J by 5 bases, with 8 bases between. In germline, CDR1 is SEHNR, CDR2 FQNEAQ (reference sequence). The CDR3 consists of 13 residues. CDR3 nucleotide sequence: TGTGCCAGCAGCTTAGGGCCGAAGGAGACCCAGTACTTC. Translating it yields CASSLGPKETQYF.

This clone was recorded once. For the CDR3, the DNA is TGTGCCAGCAGTTTGATCCGGGGTCAAGCCATCTACGAGCAGTACTTC. It codes for CASSLIRGQAIYEQYF. The gene calls are TRBV27 and TRBJ2-5, with a tentative D call TRBD2 (5 bases). The assigned J gene may be wrong: the sequence end matches TRBJ2-7 better. This CDR3 is built from 16 residues. CDR1 is MNHEY, CDR2 SMNVEV, per germline (reference sequence).

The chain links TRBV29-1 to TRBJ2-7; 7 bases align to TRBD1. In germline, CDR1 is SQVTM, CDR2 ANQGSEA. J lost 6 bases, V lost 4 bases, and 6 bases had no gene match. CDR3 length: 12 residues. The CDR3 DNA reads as TGCAGCGTTGCGGGACAGCCGGCCGAGCAGTACTTC. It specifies CSVAGQPAEQYF.

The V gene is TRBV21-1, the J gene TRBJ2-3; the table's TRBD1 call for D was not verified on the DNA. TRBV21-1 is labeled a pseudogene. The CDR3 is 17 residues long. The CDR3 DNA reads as TGTGCCAGCAGATCGTACGTGGCTACAGTCATGCAAGATACGCAGTATTTT. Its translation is CASRSYVATVMQDTQYF.

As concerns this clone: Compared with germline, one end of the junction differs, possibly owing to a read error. CDR3 sequence (DNA): TGTGCCAGCAGTAGGTCCGGGAGCAATCAGCCCCAGAATTTT. This sequence encodes CASSRSGSNQPQNF. V is TRBV6-6 and J is TRBJ1-5, with no clear D. The CDR3 totals 14 residues. Germline loops: CDR1 MNHNY, CDR2 SVGAGI (reference sequence).

CDR3 loop: CASSQGWTREETQYF. CDR3 DNA: TGTGCCAGCAGCCAAGGTTGGACGAGGGAAGAGACCCAGTACTTC. The J gene is TRBJ2-5, the V gene TRBV7-9; the D gene is possibly TRBD2 (5 bases). The germline V gene has CDR1 SEHNR and CDR2 FQNEAQ (reference sequence). CDR3 length: 15 amino acids. V gave up 5 bases and J gave up 3 bases, with 16 bases separating them.

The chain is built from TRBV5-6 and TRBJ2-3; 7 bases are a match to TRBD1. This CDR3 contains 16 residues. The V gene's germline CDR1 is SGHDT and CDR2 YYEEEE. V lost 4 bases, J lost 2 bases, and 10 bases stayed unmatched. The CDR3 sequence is CASSLFGTDLTDTQYF. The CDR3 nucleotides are TGTGCCAGCAGCCTTTTTGGGACAGACCTCACAGATACGCAGTATTTT.

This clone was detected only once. The CDR3 sequence is CASSFTGANTDTQYF. CDR3 in DNA: TGTGCCAGCAGCTTTACAGGGGCCAACACAGATACGCAGTATTTT. The gene calls are TRBV11-3 and TRBJ2-3, with 7 bases matching TRBD1. The CDR3 extends over 15 amino acids. Losses at the gene ends were 3 bases for V and 2 bases for J; bases not matched to a gene: 5. CDR1 and CDR2 (germline): SGHNT, YENEEA.

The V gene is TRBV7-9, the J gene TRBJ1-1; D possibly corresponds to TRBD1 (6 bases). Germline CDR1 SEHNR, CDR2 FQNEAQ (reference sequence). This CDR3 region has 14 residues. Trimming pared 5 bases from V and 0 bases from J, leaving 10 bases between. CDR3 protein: CASSLGTLNTEAFF. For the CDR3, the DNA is TGTGCCAGCAGCCTTGGGACACTGAACACTGAAGCTTTCTTT.

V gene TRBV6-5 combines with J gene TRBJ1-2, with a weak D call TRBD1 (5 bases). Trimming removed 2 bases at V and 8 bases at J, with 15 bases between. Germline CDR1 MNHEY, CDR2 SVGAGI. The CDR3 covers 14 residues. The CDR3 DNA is TGTGCCAGCAGTTACGGGCAGGGTCGTCAAGGCTACACCTTC. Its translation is CASSYGQGRQGYTF.

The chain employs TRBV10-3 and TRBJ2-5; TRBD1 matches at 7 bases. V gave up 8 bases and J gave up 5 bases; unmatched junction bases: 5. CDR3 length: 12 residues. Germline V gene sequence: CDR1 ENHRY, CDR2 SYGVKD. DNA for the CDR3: TGTGCCATCTCAGGACAGGCCGAGACCCAGTACTTC. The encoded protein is CAISGQAETQYF.